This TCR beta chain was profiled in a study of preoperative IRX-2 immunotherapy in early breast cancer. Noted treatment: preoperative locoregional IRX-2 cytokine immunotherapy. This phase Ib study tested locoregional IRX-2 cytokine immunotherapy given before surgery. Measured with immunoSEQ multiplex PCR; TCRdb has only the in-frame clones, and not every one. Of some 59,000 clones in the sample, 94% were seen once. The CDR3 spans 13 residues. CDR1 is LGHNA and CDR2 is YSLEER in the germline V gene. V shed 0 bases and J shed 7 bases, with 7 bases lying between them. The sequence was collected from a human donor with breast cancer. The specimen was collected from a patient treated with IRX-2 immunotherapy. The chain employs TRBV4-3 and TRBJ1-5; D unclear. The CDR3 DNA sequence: TGCGCCAGCAGCCAAGAACCAGGCCAGCCCCAGCATTTT. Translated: CASSQEPGQPQHF.